Detailed here is one TCR beta chain. No antigen is known for it. Base qualities are missing; no much larger clone stands one base away. The record originates from a study of T cells in Graves' hyperthyroidism and ophthalmopathy (dated by TCRdb to the late 2010s). Background for the entire study: Peripheral blood samples were taken at the time of initial diagnosis, prior to any treatment. A discovery cohort of about a hundred patients, roughly 45 with Graves' ophthalmopathy and 55 to 60 with stable Graves' hyperthyroidism, was used to find distinguishing TCR V-J signatures. An independent validation cohort of under 20 hyperthyroidism patients and about 16 patients who later progressed to ophthalmopathy tested prospective prediction of ophthalmopathy. The 100 discovery patients were randomly split 7:3 into training and test sets. In about 6 Graves' hyperthyroidism patients, the study also compared T-cell repertoires from thyroid tissue with T-cell repertoires from blood. After blood sampling, hyperthyroidism patients were treated with methimazole at a starting dose of 30 mg daily, and ophthalmopathy patients were treated with high-dose intravenous methylprednisolone. According to the paper, TCR Vbeta CDR3 sequencing was carried out on approximately 140 peripheral blood samples, which came from fewer than 50 ophthalmopathy, about 75 hyperthyroidism and roughly 17 progressor patients.

CDR1 is given as MNHEY and CDR2 as SMNVEV, both from the germline V gene (reference sequence). V is pruned by 4 bases and J by 0 bases, leaving 4 bases of the junction without a gene match. The CDR3 starts with the cysteine, ends with the phenylalanine, and has 15 residues. Only the CDR3 DNA is retained, 45 bases long and in frame from the first base. TCR beta CDR3 regions were amplified from RNA transcripts. A first-round RT-PCR of the TCR CDR3 used the HTBI primer set with the Qiagen OneStep RT-PCR kit. The libraries were constructed in a second round of multiplex PCR and then size-selected and purified. Paired-end sequencing of the libraries was performed with 100 bp reads on an Illumina HiSeq2000. Regarding the original processing steps: Raw data were processed with SOAPnuke, discarding reads with adapters, uncalled bases, mean Phred below 15, or no exact constant-primer or identifier match. High-quality paired reads were merged with COPE v1.2.5, and unique nucleotide sequences were defined as clonotypes. Clonotypes were aligned to IMGT TRBV, TRBD and TRBJ reference segments using MiTCR v1.1. Only V-J combinations with frequency above 0.0001, covering 99% to 99.2% of repertoires, were analysed. The TCS score was defined as F50 (clonal expansion) divided by E x V (chaos), with BLOSUM62-based TCRdist calculated between CDR3 peptides within each V-J. Welch's t-statistics and random forest reduced 500 to 650 V-J features to 10 to 15, which were used in a naive Bayes classifier (R e1071). TCRdb handled the public reads itself, with Q25 trimming in fastp and clone calling in MiXCR, and kept productive beta chains. Each CDR3 protein gets just one entry, which takes the most common genes and DNA from the rows behind it. TCRdb, not the authors, supplied the V and J calls. A total of 450,000 to 600,000 distinct CDR3 sequences appear in this sample, roughly 15% of them only once. The ten largest clones add up to around 14% of the sample.

Stable Graves' hyperthyroidism was defined as no progression to ophthalmopathy during 18 months of follow-up. Hyperthyroidism patients were newly diagnosed, had a disease duration of under 2 months, and were aged 18 to 65 years. Patients with uncontrolled infections, other autoimmune diseases, pregnancy or lactation were excluded. Clinical symptoms, serum thyroxine and TRAb, thyroid ultrasound, and orbital computed tomography formed the basis for the diagnoses. Ficoll-Paque density gradient centrifugation was used to isolate PBMCs from about 10 ml of fresh peripheral blood. Total RNA was extracted with Trizol reagent, and quality was checked on an Agilent 2100 Bioanalyzer. The paper as a whole reports these results and caveats: In validation, progression to ophthalmopathy was predicted by the model with around 71% sensitivity and nearly 75% specificity, a median of roughly 6 months before onset. A model built on a 13 V-J signature distinguished ophthalmopathy from stable hyperthyroidism, reaching about 89% sensitivity and around 81% specificity in cross-validation and 80%/75% in testing. Most expanded thyroid clonotypes (frequency above 0.001) were also found in blood, which suggests that blood repertoires may mirror thyroid immune responses. No statistical method was used to set the sample size in advance, and investigators knew the group allocation.

The sequence was obtained from a middle-aged woman with Graves' hyperthyroidism. The specimen was blood. This receptor chain uses TRBV27 and TRBJ2-7; TRBD2 matches 9 bases in the middle. The DNA is as follows: TGTGCCAGCAGTTCGGCGGGAGGGATCTCCTACGAGCAGTACTTC. It translates to CASSSAGGISYEQYF.